This TCR beta chain stems from a study of cytomegalovirus exposure and HLA in healthy donors. Whole-study findings and limits: The TCR clusters that emerged in the first cohort tended, a later analysis found, to co-occur in the roughly 110 validation repertoires. Rarity marked most TCR sequences, yet some public TCRs occurred in many donors.

This CDR3 is built from 15 residues. Per the germline V gene, CDR1 is MGHRA and CDR2 is YSYEKL. V was clipped by 0 bases and J by 7 bases, with 13 bases between them. The data were produced by immunoSEQ multiplex PCR, yet TCRdb's version contains in-frame clones alone and is incomplete. The top ten hold less than 3% of the sample, which has fewer than 250,000 clones, approximately 87% seen once. About this clone itself: Its target is not known.

The sequence came from a young man in good health and CMV-seronegative. This chain joins TRBV4-1 and TRBJ1-3; D gene unclear. Sequencing was done on a sample of PBMCs. This CDR3 is CASSQEFRTFNTIYF. The CDR3 region has the DNA TGCGCCAGCAGCCAAGAATTCAGGACTTTCAACACCATATATTTT.